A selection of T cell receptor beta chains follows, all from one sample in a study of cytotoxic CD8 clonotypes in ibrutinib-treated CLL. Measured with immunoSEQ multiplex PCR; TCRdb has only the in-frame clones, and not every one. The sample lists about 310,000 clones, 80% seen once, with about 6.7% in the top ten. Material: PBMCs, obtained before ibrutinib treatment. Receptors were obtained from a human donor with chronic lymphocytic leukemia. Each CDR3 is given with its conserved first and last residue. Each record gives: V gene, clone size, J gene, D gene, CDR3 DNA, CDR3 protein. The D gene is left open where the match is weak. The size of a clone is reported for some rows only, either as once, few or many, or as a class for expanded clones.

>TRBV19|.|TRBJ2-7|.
TGTGCCAGTAGTGCGCTAGGGGCGAGCTACGAGCAGTACTTC
CASSALGASYEQYF
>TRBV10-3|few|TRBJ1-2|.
TGTGCCATCAGTGAGTCCGGGGCAGGAGGCTACACCTTC
CAISESGAGGYTF
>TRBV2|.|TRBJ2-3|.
TGTGCCAGCACCTTGGGACTCCAAATGGATACGCAGTATTTT
CASTLGLQMDTQYF
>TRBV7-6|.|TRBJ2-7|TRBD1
TGTGCCAGCAGCCTACTTTCGGGACAGGGGAGGTACGAGCAGTACTTC
CASSLLSGQGRYEQYF
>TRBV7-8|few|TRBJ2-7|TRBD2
TGTGCCAGCAGATCCGGACTAGCGGGAGGCCTCTACGAGCAGTACTTC
CASRSGLAGGLYEQYF
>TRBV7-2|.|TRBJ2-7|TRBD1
TGTGCCAGCAGCTTAGTCGGGACAGGGGGTCTCGGGTACGAGCAGTACTTC
CASSLVGTGGLGYEQYF
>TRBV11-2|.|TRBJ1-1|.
TGTGCCAGCAGCTTTATGTCGGAGAACACTGAAGCTTTCTTT
CASSFMSENTEAFF
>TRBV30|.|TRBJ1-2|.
TGTGCCTGGAGTGTACAGGGTGGCTACACCTTC
CAWSVQGGYTF
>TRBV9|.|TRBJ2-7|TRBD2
TGTGCCAGCAGCGTAGGACTAGCGGGTTCGTACGAGCAGTACTTC
CASSVGLAGSYEQYF
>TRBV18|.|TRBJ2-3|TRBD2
TGTGCCAGCTCACCTGAGTTTTCAGCGGGAAGCACAGATACGCAGTATTTT
CASSPEFSAGSTDTQYF
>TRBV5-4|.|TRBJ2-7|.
TGTGCCAGCAGCTTGGCCGACGCCTACGAGCAGTACTTC
CASSLADAYEQYF
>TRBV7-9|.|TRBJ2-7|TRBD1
TGTGCCAGCAGCTTAGCGTTTGGGACAGGGAACTACGAGCAGTACTTC
CASSLAFGTGNYEQYF
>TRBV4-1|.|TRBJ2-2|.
TGCGCCAGCAGCCAAGGACAAATGAACACCGGGGAGCTGTTTTTT
CASSQGQMNTGELFF
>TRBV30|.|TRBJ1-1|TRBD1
TGTGCCTGGAGGACAGGGTCGACCACTGAAGCTTTCTTT
CAWRTGSTTEAFF
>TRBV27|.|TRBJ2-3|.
TGTGCCAGCAGTTTAGACCCAGATACGCAGTATTTT
CASSLDPDTQYF
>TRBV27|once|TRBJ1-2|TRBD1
TGTGCCAGCAGTTTGGGCGACAGGGCGGGTGGCTACACCTTC
CASSLGDRAGGYTF
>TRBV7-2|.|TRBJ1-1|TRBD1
TGTGCCAGCAGCCACCGGGACAGCGGCACTGAAGCTTTCTTT
CASSHRDSGTEAFF
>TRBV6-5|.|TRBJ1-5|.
TGTGCCAGCAGTTCCACATATAGCAATCAGCCCCAGCATTTT
CASSSTYSNQPQHF
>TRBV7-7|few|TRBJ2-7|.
TGTGCTAGCAGCTTAGGCGCAGGGGCCCTCTACGAGCAGTACTTC
CASSLGAGALYEQYF
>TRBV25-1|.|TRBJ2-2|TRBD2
TGTGCCAGCAGCCTAGCGGGAGTTACCGGGGAGCTGTTTTTT
CASSLAGVTGELFF
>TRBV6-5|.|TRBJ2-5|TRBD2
TGTGCCAGCAGTTACACCGCTAGCGGGAGGCAAGAGACCCAGTACTTC
CASSYTASGRQETQYF
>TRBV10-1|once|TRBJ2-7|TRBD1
TGCGCCAGCAGTGAGTCGAGGACAGGGAATAACTACGAGCAGTACTTC
CASSESRTGNNYEQYF
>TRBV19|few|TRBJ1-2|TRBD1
TGTGCCAGTAGTCACATTCGACAGGGGAACTATGGCTACACCTTC
CASSHIRQGNYGYTF
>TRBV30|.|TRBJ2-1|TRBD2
TGTGCCTGGAGTGTACTCATGACTAGCGGGAGGAATGAGCAGTTCTTC
CAWSVLMTSGRNEQFF
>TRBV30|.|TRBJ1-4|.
TGTGCCTGGGGCGGGCGTACTGAAAAACTGTTTTTT
CAWGGRTEKLFF
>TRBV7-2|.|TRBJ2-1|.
TGTGCCAGCAGCTCGGACCCGGGTCCATACAATGAGCAGTTCTTC
CASSSDPGPYNEQFF
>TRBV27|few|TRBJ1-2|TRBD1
TGTGCCAGCACCCCGCAGGGGGGAAACCATGGCTACACCTTC
CASTPQGGNHGYTF
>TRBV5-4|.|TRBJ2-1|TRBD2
TGTGCCAGCAGCTATACTAGCGGCAATGAGCAGTTCTTC
CASSYTSGNEQFF
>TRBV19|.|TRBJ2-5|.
TGTGCCAGTAGTATAAATGAGGAGACCCAGTACTTC
CASSINEETQYF
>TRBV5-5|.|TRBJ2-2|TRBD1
TGTGCCAGCAGCCCGGGACAGGGATGGACCGGGGAGCTGTTTTTT
CASSPGQGWTGELFF
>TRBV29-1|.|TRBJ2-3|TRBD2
TGCAGCGTTGGTGGACTAGCGGGAGGGTTCGATACGCAGTATTTT
CSVGGLAGGFDTQYF
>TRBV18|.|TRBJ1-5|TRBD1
TGTGCCAGCTCACCACCGCGGACAGGGGATAGCAATCAGCCCCAGCATTTT
CASSPPRTGDSNQPQHF
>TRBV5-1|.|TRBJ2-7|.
TGCGCCAGCAGCCTTGGTTTATTGGCGGCCACCTACGAGCAGTACTTC
CASSLGLLAATYEQYF
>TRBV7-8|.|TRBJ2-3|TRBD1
TGTGCCAGCAGCATAGGACAGGGTACAGATACGCAGTATTTT
CASSIGQGTDTQYF
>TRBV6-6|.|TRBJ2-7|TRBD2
TGTGCCAGCAGTTACTCTTCTAGCGGTGAGAGATACGAGCAGTACTTC
CASSYSSSGERYEQYF
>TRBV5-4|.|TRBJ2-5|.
TGTGCCAGCAGCTCCGGGACGACCAAAGAGACCCAGTACTTC
CASSSGTTKETQYF
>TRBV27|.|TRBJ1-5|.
TGTGCCAGCAGTTTACGGGGAAACAATCAGCCCCAGCATTTT
CASSLRGNNQPQHF
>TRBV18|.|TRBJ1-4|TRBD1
TGTGCCAGCTCGCCCGGGACAGGGGGTGAAAAACTGTTTTTT
CASSPGTGGEKLFF
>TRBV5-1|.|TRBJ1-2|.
TGCGCCAGCAGCCAATCCGGGGTCTCCAACTATGGCTACACCTTC
CASSQSGVSNYGYTF
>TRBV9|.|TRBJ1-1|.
TGTGCCAGCAGCCAACACCCTATGAGTGGCACTGAAGCTTTCTTT
CASSQHPMSGTEAFF
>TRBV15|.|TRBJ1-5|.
TGTGCCACCAGCAGAGGAGGGCTTAGCAATCAGCCCCAGCATTTT
CATSRGGLSNQPQHF
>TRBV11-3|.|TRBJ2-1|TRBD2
TGTGCCAGCAGCCTAAGCGGGAGCGGATCGTTCGATGAGCAGTTCTTC
CASSLSGSGSFDEQFF
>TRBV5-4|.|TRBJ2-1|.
TGTGCCAGCAGCTTGTCCTCCGGCCCCTCCTACAATGAGCAGTTCTTC
CASSLSSGPSYNEQFF
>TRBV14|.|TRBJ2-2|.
TGTGCCAGCAGCCTCTTAGGGGACACCGGGGAGCTGTTTTTT
CASSLLGDTGELFF
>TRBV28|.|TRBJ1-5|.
TGTGCCAGCAGTTCTCCCCCCCCTTATAGCAATCAGCCCCAGCATTTT
CASSSPPPYSNQPQHF
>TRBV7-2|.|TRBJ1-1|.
TGTGCCAGCAGCTTACAGGTCACTGAAGCTTTCTTT
CASSLQVTEAFF
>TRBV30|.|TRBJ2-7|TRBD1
TGTGCCTGGAACCCCTTCCTGGGACAGGCATACGAGCAGTACTTC
CAWNPFLGQAYEQYF
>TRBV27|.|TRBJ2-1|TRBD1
TGTGCCAGCAGTTACCTTCCGGGACAGGGGGCACATGAGCAGTTCTTC
CASSYLPGQGAHEQFF
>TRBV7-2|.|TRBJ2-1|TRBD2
TGTGCCAGCAGCCTGGCCGGGAGGGAGCAGTTCTTC
CASSLAGREQFF
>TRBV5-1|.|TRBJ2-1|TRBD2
TGCGCCAGCAGCCCGGTCGAAGCGGGAGGGCCCTATGAGCAGTTCTTC
CASSPVEAGGPYEQFF
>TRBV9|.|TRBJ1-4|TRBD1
TGTGCCAGCAGCCCGAGGGGGCAGGGTGACGAAAAACTGTTTTTT
CASSPRGQGDEKLFF
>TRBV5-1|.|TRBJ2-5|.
TGCGCCAGCAGCTTCCGGGACGGCCAAGAGACCCAGTACTTC
CASSFRDGQETQYF
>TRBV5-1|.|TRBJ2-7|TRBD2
TGCGCCAGCAGCCTGATCCCGGGACTAGCGGGAGATCGGGAGCAGTACTTC
CASSLIPGLAGDREQYF